This T cell receptor (beta chain) was found in a study of cytomegalovirus exposure and HLA in healthy donors. Study outcomes and limitations: In a later analysis, several top co-occurrence clusters appeared linked to parvovirus B19, influenza, CMV and Epstein-Barr virus.

A remark on this clone: The target antigen is unknown.

Germline CDR1 is MNHEY and CDR2 is SVGAGI. The CDR3 is made up of 14 amino acids. V was shortened by 6 bases and J by 4 bases, with 12 bases between the two germline ends. The PCR contained 60 Vbeta and 13 Jbeta primers. The protocol was immunoSEQ multiplex PCR, while the TCRdb copy is restricted to in-frame clones and leaves out a portion. Found here are under 95,000 clones, roughly 74% of them singletons; the top ten hold 2% to 2.5%. The sequencing input was PBMCs. This receptor was taken from a man aged 35 to 55 in good health and CMV-seronegative. The chain has TRBV6-5 and TRBJ1-4, with D maybe TRBD1 (5 bases). The CDR3 is CASSQGLLNEKLFF. The CDR3 nucleotides are TGTGCCAGCAGCCAGGGACTTCTTAATGAAAAACTGTTTTTT.